This T cell receptor beta chain appears in the sequencing data of a study of blood T cell repertoires in COVID-19. Across the whole study: From T cells, B-cell-depleted T cells, or PBMCs came the material, which was cDNA or gDNA.

Measured with immunoSEQ multiplex PCR; TCRdb has only the in-frame clones, and not every one. Among around 230,000 clones, over 80% were seen once, and the ten largest hold 25% to 35%. Trimming removed 7 bases from V and 11 bases from J; junction bases left unmatched: 7. The CDR3 runs to 12 residues. The germline gives CDR1 LNHDA, CDR2 SQIVND (reference sequence). The clonotype was recovered from a man aged 35 to 55 with acute or convalescent COVID-19. The rearrangement links TRBV19 to TRBJ1-4; 7 bases are a match to TRBD1. The specimen was peripheral blood. The CDR3 is CASNRQGGKLFF. As DNA, the CDR3 is TGTGCCAGTAATCGACAGGGTGGGAAACTGTTTTTT.